This passage covers 25 T cell receptor beta chains from one sample sequenced in a study of cytomegalovirus exposure and HLA in healthy donors. PCR primers comprised 60 Vbeta and 13 Jbeta primers. This table comes from immunoSEQ multiplex PCR, and its TCRdb copy is limited to in-frame clones, with some not included. The sample lists 200,000 or so clones; 70% to 90% were seen once. The source material was PBMCs. The receptors shown here come from a young woman in good health and CMV-seropositive.

V gene TRBV7-9 combines with J gene TRBJ2-5, with a weak D call TRBD2 (5 bases). Germline CDR1 SEHNR, CDR2 FQNEAQ (reference sequence). Trimming took 11 bases from V and 2 from J, leaving 15 bases between them. This CDR3 spans 13 amino acids. The CDR3 protein is CAGQAGGQETQYF. The DNA for the CDR3 is TGTGCCGGGCAGGCGGGCGGACAAGAGACCCAGTACTTC.

CDR3 in amino acids: CASSVAVGGYYEQYF. DNA of the CDR3: TGTGCCAGCAGCGTAGCTGTTGGAGGCTACTACGAGCAGTACTTC. The J gene is TRBJ2-7, the V gene TRBV9, with D maybe TRBD2 (5 bases). There are 15 residues in the CDR3. Deletions cut 0 bases from V and 3 bases from J, with 13 bases between. Germline V gene lookup returns CDR1 SGDLS and CDR2 YYNGEE.

V usage is TRBV30 and J usage is TRBJ2-2; tentative D call: TRBD2 (5 bases). Germline loops: CDR1 GTSNPN, CDR2 SVGIG (reference sequence). With 4 bases removed from V and 4 bases from J, the gap between germline ends came to 7 bases. The CDR3 runs to 12 residues. CDR3 DNA: TGTGCCTGGATCGCGGGCACCGGGGAGCTGTTTTTT. Its protein is CAWIAGTGELFF. Using reference TRBV30 and TRBJ2-2 for the parts outside the CDR3, the full variable domain is SQTIHQWPATLVQPVGSPLSLECTVEGTSNPNLYWYRQAAGRGLQLLFYSVGIGQISSEVPQNLSASRPQDRQFILSSKKLLLSDSGFYLCAWIAGTGELFFGEGSRLTVL.

The chain has TRBV7-9 and TRBJ1-4, with 9 bases lining up with TRBD1. The CDR3 is 15 amino acids. The germline V gene has CDR1 SEHNR and CDR2 FQNEAQ (reference sequence). The V segment lost 5 bases and the J segment 6 bases; nucleotides outside the gene matches: 7. The CDR3: CASSPPGTGYEKLFF. CDR3 nucleotides: TGTGCCAGCAGCCCCCCCGGGACAGGGTATGAAAAACTGTTTTTT.

This clone was seen a handful of times. This sequence joins TRBV9 and TRBJ2-2, with a tentative D call TRBD1 (6 bases). V lost 3 bases, J lost 2 bases, and 17 bases lay in between. Germline V gives CDR1 SGDLS, CDR2 YYNGEE. This CDR3 has 17 amino acids. The chain's CDR3 is CASSASQGPINTGELFF. CDR3 bases: TGTGCCAGCAGCGCCTCCCAGGGGCCCATAAACACCGGGGAGCTGTTTTTT.

The chain joins TRBV5-4 to TRBJ2-3, with 9 positions matching TRBD2. Per germline, CDR1 SGHNT and CDR2 YYREEE (reference sequence). Losses at the gene ends were 2 bases for V and 5 bases for J; bases not matched to a gene: 6. The CDR3 length is 15 residues. The CDR3, as DNA: TGTGCCAGCAGCTTCGCGGGGGGGGCGTTAGATACGCAGTATTTT. As protein: CASSFAGGALDTQYF.

This sequence joins TRBV14 and TRBJ1-2, with TRBD1 matching 9 bases. There are 15 residues in the CDR3. The ends lost 2 bases at V and 1 base at J; junction bases unmatched: 2. CDR1 is SGHDN, CDR2 FVKESK, per germline. CDR3 residues: CASSQRDRVNYGYTF. The CDR3 nucleotides read TGTGCCAGCAGCCAACGGGACAGGGTTAACTATGGCTACACCTTC.

This clone was recorded a few times. V is TRBV2 and J is TRBJ1-5, with D maybe TRBD1 (6 bases). The length of the CDR3 is 13 residues. V gave up 6 bases and J gave up 5 bases, with 11 bases separating them. The germline V gene encodes CDR1 SNHLY and CDR2 FYNNEI. The chain's CDR3 is CASSGTGYQPQHF. For the CDR3, the DNA is TGTGCCAGCAGCGGAACAGGGTATCAGCCCCAGCATTTT.

The chain is built from TRBV29-1 and TRBJ2-7; D perhaps matches TRBD2 (6 bases). Trimming removed 4 bases at V and 1 base at J, with 17 bases between. Per germline, CDR1 SQVTM and CDR2 ANQGSEA. The CDR3 loop spans 15 amino acids. The CDR3 here is CSVVSRYRESYEQYV. DNA for the CDR3: TGCAGCGTTGTCTCCAGGTATCGGGAGTCCTACGAGCAGTACGTC.

The chain has TRBV9 and TRBJ1-1; the match to TRBD1 covers 8 bases. V trimming: 6 bases; J trimming: 2 bases; junction bases outside the gene matches: 12. The CDR3 runs to 16 residues. CDR1 is SGDLS, CDR2 YYNGEE, per germline. The CDR3 loop is CASTPTRTGPNTEAFF. The CDR3 DNA is TGTGCCAGCACCCCAACCCGGACAGGGCCCAACACTGAAGCTTTCTTT.

The chain uses TRBV5-1 and TRBJ2-3; D might be TRBD1 (6 bases). V dropped 4 bases and J dropped 9 bases, with 12 bases sitting between them. Germline values: CDR1 SGHRS, CDR2 YFSETQ. CDR3 length equals 12 residues. The CDR3 is CASSPGGTTQYF. DNA for the CDR3: TGCGCCAGCAGCCCGGGTGGGACAACGCAGTATTTT.

The CDR3 sequence: CASSVTGTNTGELFF. DNA of the CDR3: TGTGCCAGCAGCGTTACAGGGACGAACACCGGGGAGCTGTTTTTT. J is TRBJ2-2 and V is TRBV9, with D perhaps TRBD1 (6 bases). The CDR3 runs 15 residues. CDR1 and CDR2 (germline): SGDLS, YYNGEE. Trimming cost V 2 bases and J 0 bases, with 8 bases left between them. Complete variable domain (other parts from reference TRBV9 and TRBJ2-2): DSGVTQTPKHLITATGQRVTLRCSPRSGDLSVYWYQQSLDQGLQFLIQYYNGEERAKGNILERFSAQQFPDLHSELNLSSLELGDSALYFCASSVTGTNTGELFFGEGSRLTVL.

The rearrangement uses TRBV7-3 and TRBJ1-5; D remains unclear. Germline CDR1 and CDR2: SGHTA and FQGTGA. V lost 8 bases, J lost 7 bases, and 15 bases lay in between. The CDR3 runs 13 residues. CDR3 sequence: CASARYAGQPQHF. The CDR3 DNA reads TGTGCCAGCGCCCGCTACGCAGGACAGCCCCAGCATTTT. Full variable domain (remainder filled in from reference TRBV7-3 and TRBJ1-5): GAGVSQTPSNKVTEKGKYVELRCDPISGHTALYWYRQSLGQGPEFLIYFQGTGAADDSGLPNDRFFAVRPEGSVSTLKIQRTERGDSAVYLCASARYAGQPQHFGDGTRLSIL.

The J gene is TRBJ2-1, the V gene TRBV4-1, with TRBD2 identical over 8 bases. In germline, CDR1 is MGHRA, CDR2 YSYEKL. J lost 5 bases, V lost 1 base, and 10 bases had no gene match. The CDR3 loop spans 17 amino acids. CDR3 DNA sequence: TGCGCCAGCAGCCAAGGACTAGCGTATCGCGTCGACAATGAGCAGTTCTTC. Encoded protein: CASSQGLAYRVDNEQFF.

This clone was detected ten times or more. This chain connects TRBV6-1 to TRBJ2-1, with TRBD2 matching 7 bases. Trimming at V came to 0 bases and at J to 0 bases, leaving 5 bases not matched to a gene. There are 17 residues in the CDR3. Germline V gives CDR1 MNHNS, CDR2 SASEGT. CDR3 sequence (DNA): TGTGCCAGCAGTGAAGCCGGCGGGGGAAGCTCCTACAATGAGCAGTTCTTC. Protein: CASSEAGGGSSYNEQFF.

This rearrangement joins TRBV6-5 to TRBJ2-3; unclear D gene. Deletions cut 2 bases from V and 2 bases from J, with 8 bases between. The CDR3 loop spans 14 amino acids. Germline V gives CDR1 MNHEY, CDR2 SVGAGI. The CDR3 loop reads CASSYASYTDTQYF. The DNA for the CDR3 is TGTGCCAGCAGTTACGCTTCCTACACAGATACGCAGTATTTT.

The chain joins TRBV5-4 to TRBJ2-2; 8 nucleotides line up with TRBD2. The CDR3 is made up of 16 amino acids. With V trimmed by 3 bases and J by 0 bases, 4 bases remained unmatched. CDR1 SGHNT and CDR2 YYREEE come from the germline V gene (reference sequence). In DNA form, the CDR3 reads TGTGCCAGCAGCTCCTATAGCGGGGCGAACACCGGGGAGCTGTTTTTT. Translation gives CASSSYSGANTGELFF.

V usage is TRBV11-3 and J usage is TRBJ2-1, with TRBD2 identical over 8 bases. J was trimmed by 4 bases and V by 1 base; bases with no gene match: 0. This CDR3 comprises 14 residues. Germline CDR1 SGHNT, CDR2 YENEEA. The CDR3 DNA sequence: TGTGCCAGCAGCTTAGCGGGGGGGTACAATGAGCAGTTCTTC. Translation gives CASSLAGGYNEQFF.

In its sample, this clone was seen a few times. The chain is built from TRBV30 and TRBJ1-2; possible D gene TRBD1, 5 bases. This CDR3 has 14 residues. Trimming took off 0 bases at V and 4 bases at J, with 12 bases between the two ends. Germline loops: CDR1 GTSNPN, CDR2 SVGIG (reference sequence). This chain's CDR3 is CAWSVRGTAYGYTF. DNA for the CDR3: TGTGCCTGGAGTGTTCGGGGGACGGCCTATGGCTACACCTTC.

The chain joins TRBV2 to TRBJ1-5, with 9 bases that match TRBD1. Trimming took 6 bases from V and 2 from J; bases not matched to a gene: 2. Germline V CDR1 and CDR2: SNHLY, FYNNEI. The CDR3 has 14 amino acids. For the CDR3, the DNA is TGTGCCAGCAGGAGGACAGGGGGCAATCAGCCCCAGCATTTT. As protein: CASRRTGGNQPQHF.

The chain is built from TRBV7-9 and TRBJ2-2; the D is unclear. Trimming stripped 3 bases from V and 4 bases from J, with 9 bases between. This CDR3 spans 14 amino acids. CDR1 SEHNR and CDR2 FQNEAQ come from the germline V gene (reference sequence). This CDR3 is CASSLAVSTGELFF. DNA for the CDR3: TGTGCCAGCAGCTTGGCTGTTTCCACCGGGGAGCTGTTTTTT.

The V call is TRBV19, the J call TRBJ2-7; 9 nucleotides match TRBD1. The CDR3 is made up of 14 amino acids. The germline V gene encodes CDR1 LNHDA and CDR2 SQIVND (reference sequence). V gave up 7 bases and J gave up 3 bases; unmatched junction bases: 7. CDR3 loop: CASTPTGGFYEQYF. For the CDR3, the DNA is TGTGCCAGTACCCCGACAGGGGGGTTCTACGAGCAGTACTTC.

The chain carries TRBV7-3 and TRBJ2-7; D is unresolved. Trimming left V 7 bases short and J 4 bases short, with 17 bases between. Germline V CDR1 and CDR2: SGHTA, FQGTGA. The CDR3 is 14 residues long. Here the CDR3 DNA reads TGTGCCAGCAACGTCGACACCCTGGGTTACGAGCAGTACTTC. Amino acid sequence: CASNVDTLGYEQYF.

This clone was picked up one time. V usage is TRBV20-1 and J usage is TRBJ2-1; D is unclear. The V gene's germline CDR1 is DFQATT and CDR2 SNEGSKA (reference sequence). Trimming took off 6 bases at V and 4 bases at J, with 7 bases between the two ends. This CDR3 spans 11 amino acids. CDR3 nucleotides: TGCAGTGCCAGACCGTACAATGAGCAGTTCTTC. Translating it yields CSARPYNEQFF.

This clone was observed a few times. The V gene is TRBV9, the J gene TRBJ2-1; TRBD2 might be the D (5 bases). Germline V gene data show CDR1 as SGDLS and CDR2 as YYNGEE. This CDR3 contains 14 residues. V lost 4 bases to trimming and J lost 10 bases, with 18 bases between them. The CDR3 loop reads CASSPWASRGEQFF. The CDR3 bases are TGTGCCAGCAGCCCTTGGGCTAGCCGAGGGGAGCAGTTCTTC.